Below, 6 T cell receptor beta chains from the same sample are listed, as sequenced in a study of shared clonotypes between healthy human individuals (TCRdb year 2020). Libraries were constructed by the immunoSEQ multiplex PCR assay. The immuneACCESS repertoire file appears here via TCRdb, limited to in-frame rearrangements. These files lack a portion of the clones; in checked studies, under half of the deficit traces to unresolved V genes, and the cause of the others is not known. Within this sample are 2 million to 2.5 million clones, with under 95% of them counted one time only. The ten top clones hold 0.37% of the sample. The sample taken for sequencing was naive CD4+ T cells from PBMCs. Explained via the paper, the cell subset or site label denotes: CD45RA+ positively selected. The receptors shown here come from a man between 18 and 29 years old in good health. Some clones in this sample may be carry-over from other donors' samples.

With regard to this clone: Distinct nucleotide sequences in the sample also encode this CDR3. This chain connects TRBV28 to TRBJ2-1, with D possibly being TRBD1 or TRBD2 (6 bases each). CDR3 length equals 14 residues. CDR1 is MDHEN and CDR2 is SYDVKM in the germline V gene. Trimming left V 2 bases short and J 2 bases short, with 7 bases between. The CDR3 coding sequence is TGTGCCAGCAGTTTACGGGGGCCCTACAATGAGCAGTTCTTC. Translation: CASSLRGPYNEQFF.

The V and J genes are TRBV15 and TRBJ1-3; no clear D gene. Germline V gene lookup returns CDR1 LNHNV and CDR2 YYDKDF (reference sequence). The CDR3 is 16 residues long. V was shortened by 0 bases and J by 1 base, with 10 bases between the two germline ends. CDR3 loop: CATSRDRSGSGNTIYF. CDR3 DNA: TGTGCCACCAGCAGAGACCGGTCGGGTTCTGGAAACACCATATATTTT.

The V gene is TRBV29-1, the J gene TRBJ2-3; tentatively, D is TRBD2 (6 bases). CDR3 size: 16 residues. Germline V gene lookup returns CDR1 SQVTM and CDR2 ANQGSEA. V lost 4 bases and J lost 0, with 17 bases in between. CDR3 in DNA: TGCAGCGTTGGGTTCGTAGCGGACACTAGCACAGATACGCAGTATTTT. This gives the protein CSVGFVADTSTDTQYF.

This chain uses TRBV7-8 with TRBJ2-3; 10 nucleotides align to TRBD1. After removal of 5 bases from V and 0 bases from J, the junction contained 14 bases not matched to a gene. The CDR3 has 19 amino acids. CDR1 SGHVS and CDR2 FQNEAQ come from the germline V gene. The CDR3 nucleotides are TGTGCCAGCAGCCCATACCGGGACAGGGGCCTATTTAGCACAGATACGCAGTATTTT. This translates into CASSPYRDRGLFSTDTQYF.

The chain links TRBV11-3 to TRBJ1-1; D perhaps matches TRBD1 (5 bases). Trimming left V 2 bases short and J 0 bases short, with 7 bases between. CDR1 is SGHNT, CDR2 YENEEA, per germline. The CDR3 consists of 14 residues. CDR3 DNA sequence: TGTGCCAGCAGCTTACAGGGAATGAACACTGAAGCTTTCTTT. Its translation: CASSLQGMNTEAFF.

The genes are TRBV21-1 and TRBJ2-7; the table names TRBD2, a call not compared with the DNA. TRBV21-1 has pseudogene status. This CDR3 comprises 17 residues. CDR3 nucleotides: TGTGCCAGCAGCAACCCCTATCGGGACGGGGGCTCCTACGAGCAGTACTTC. Residues: CASSNPYRDGGSYEQYF.